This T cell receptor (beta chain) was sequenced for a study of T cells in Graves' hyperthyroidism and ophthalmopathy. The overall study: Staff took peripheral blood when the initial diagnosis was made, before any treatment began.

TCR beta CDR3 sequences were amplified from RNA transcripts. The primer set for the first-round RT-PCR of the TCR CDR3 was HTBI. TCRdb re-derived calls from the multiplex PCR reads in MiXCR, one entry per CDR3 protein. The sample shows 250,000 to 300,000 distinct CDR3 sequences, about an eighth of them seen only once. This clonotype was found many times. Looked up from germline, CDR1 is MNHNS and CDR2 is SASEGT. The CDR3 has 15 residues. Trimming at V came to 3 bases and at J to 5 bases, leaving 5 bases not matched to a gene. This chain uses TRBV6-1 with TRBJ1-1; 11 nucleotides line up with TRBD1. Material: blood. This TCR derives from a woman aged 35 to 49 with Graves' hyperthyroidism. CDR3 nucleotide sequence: TGTGCCAGCAGTGAGGCTGGGACAGGGGGTACTGAAGCTTTCTTT. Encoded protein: CASSEAGTGGTEAFF.